Following are 27 T cell receptor beta chains from one sample sequenced in a study of blood T cell repertoires in COVID-19. The repertoire was sequenced with immunoSEQ multiplex PCR; TCRdb's copy has only in-frame clones and lacks some. Altogether around 240,000 clones are present, around 88% being singletons, with the ten largest covering 2% to 2.5%. The sequenced material came from PBMCs or T cells enriched from blood (not recorded which). The receptors shown here come from a woman in her forties or fifties who had recovered from COVID-19.

J is TRBJ1-6 and V is TRBV5-1; D is undetermined. The V end lost 0 bases, the J end lost 1 base, and 20 bases lay between the germline ends. The germline gives CDR1 SGHRS, CDR2 YFSETQ. This CDR3 has 20 residues. The DNA of the CDR3 is TGCGCCAGCAGCTTGGCCATCGGGGAAGGGCGAAGGTCCTATAATTCACCCCTCCACTTT. Amino acid sequence: CASSLAIGEGRRSYNSPLHF.

In its sample, this clone was seen a few times. The chain employs TRBV19 and TRBJ1-1, with a possible D match to TRBD1 (5 bases). From germline, CDR1 is LNHDA and CDR2 SQIVND (reference sequence). The CDR3 spans 14 residues. Trimming cost V 8 bases and J 0 bases, with 13 bases left between them. The CDR3 is CASGPGLLNTEAFF. The CDR3 DNA follows: TGTGCCAGTGGACCGGGACTGCTGAACACTGAAGCTTTCTTT.

The chain links TRBV15 to TRBJ1-1, with D perhaps matching TRBD1 (5 bases). The CDR3 has 16 residues. The V end was cut by 3 bases, the J end by 9 bases, with 23 bases between. From germline, CDR1 is LNHNV and CDR2 YYDKDF (reference sequence). CDR3 sequence (DNA): TGTGCCACCAGCAGGCCCGCGGGGGTGTCGGAGTTGAAAGCTTTCTTT. This sequence encodes CATSRPAGVSELKAFF.

This sequence joins TRBV6-6 and TRBJ2-7; 9 bases fit TRBD1. Trimming removed 4 bases from V and 5 bases from J; junction bases left unmatched: 6. CDR1 and CDR2 from the germline V gene are MNHNY and SVGAGI (reference sequence). This CDR3 contains 14 residues. The CDR3 reads CASSLRDRAHEQYF. The DNA of the CDR3 is TGTGCCAGCAGTTTGAGGGACAGGGCCCACGAGCAGTACTTC.

The V gene is TRBV28, the J gene TRBJ1-5; D perhaps matches TRBD1 (5 bases). Trimming cost V 2 bases and J 7 bases, with 18 bases left between them. CDR3 length equals 16 residues. From germline, CDR1 is MDHEN and CDR2 SYDVKM. The CDR3 loop is CASSLPQLGGGQPQHF. The CDR3, as DNA: TGTGCCAGCAGTTTACCCCAGCTGGGGGGTGGCCAGCCCCAGCATTTT.

The genes are TRBV7-9 and TRBJ2-5, with D unclear. V was trimmed by 3 bases and J by 3 bases, leaving 20 bases between them. CDR3 length equals 17 residues. The germline V gene encodes CDR1 SEHNR and CDR2 FQNEAQ (reference sequence). The CDR3 bases are TGTGCCAGCAGCTTCGTTTCTATTTCCGAAGTAGAAGAGACCCAGTACTTC. This gives the protein CASSFVSISEVEETQYF.

The rearrangement links TRBV11-3 to TRBJ1-4; maybe TRBD1 (5 bases). Germline V gene sequence: CDR1 SGHNT, CDR2 YENEEA. The CDR3 is 17 residues long. V lost 1 base to trimming and J lost 4 bases, with 16 bases between them. CDR3 DNA sequence: TGTGCCAGCAGCTTAGGCTTGGGCGGGACGTATAATGAAAAACTGTTTTTT. The encoded protein is CASSLGLGGTYNEKLFF.

This clone is a singleton in its sample. The chain carries TRBV7-8 and TRBJ2-2, with 7 bases that match TRBD2. The germline gives CDR1 SGHVS, CDR2 FQNEAQ. This CDR3 region has 16 residues. Trimming removed 3 bases from V and 4 bases from J; junction bases left unmatched: 8. The CDR3 DNA reads TGTGCCAGCAGCTTTTTGGGGGGGATCGTCACCGGGGAGCTGTTTTTT. Translated, it gives CASSFLGGIVTGELFF.

The gene calls are TRBV10-3 and TRBJ1-2, with TRBD1 identical over 8 bases. There are 14 residues in the CDR3. CDR1 is ENHRY and CDR2 is SYGVKD in the germline V gene. J was trimmed by 5 bases and V by 0 bases; bases with no gene match: 2. In DNA, the CDR3 is TGTGCCATCAGTGAGTCGACAGGGGTATATGGCTACACCTTC. This sequence encodes CAISESTGVYGYTF.

The rearrangement joins TRBV19 to TRBJ1-2, with D perhaps matching TRBD1 (6 bases). The CDR3 runs to 14 residues. Deletions cut 3 bases from V and 5 bases from J, with 13 bases between. Germline CDR1 reads LNHDA; CDR2 reads SQIVND (reference sequence). The CDR3 sequence is CASSMGDRQYGYTF. Here the CDR3 DNA reads TGTGCCAGTAGTATGGGTGACAGGCAATATGGCTACACCTTC.

CDR3: CASSDLAGGDEQFF. CDR3 DNA: TGTGCCAGCAGTGACCTAGCGGGGGGAGATGAGCAGTTCTTC. V is TRBV6-4 and J is TRBJ2-1, with 11 bases identical to TRBD2. V was pared by 2 bases and J by 8 bases, with 2 bases of the junction left unmatched. CDR3 length equals 14 residues. Germline lookup yields CDR1 MRHNA and CDR2 SNTAGT.

This chain uses TRBV2 with TRBJ1-5, with 7 bases aligning to TRBD1. Germline V gene data show CDR1 as SNHLY and CDR2 as FYNNEI. This CDR3 region has 15 residues. J gave up 0 bases and V 7 bases, and 6 bases lay outside the gene matches. DNA for the CDR3: TGTGCCAGCAAGGTGGACAGGCCTAGCAATCAGCCCCAGCATTTT. Encoded protein: CASKVDRPSNQPQHF. The entire variable domain, with the rest obtained from reference TRBV2 and TRBJ1-5, is as follows: EPEVTQTPSHQVTQMGQEVILRCVPISNHLYFYWYRQILGQKVEFLVSFYNNEISEKSEIFDDQFSVERPDGSNFTLKIRSTKLEDSAMYFCASKVDRPSNQPQHFGDGTRLSIL.

The V gene is TRBV29-1, the J gene TRBJ2-1; TRBD2 is a possible D gene (6 bases). CDR1 and CDR2 from the germline V gene are SQVTM and ANQGSEA. The V and J ends lost 4 bases and 7 bases respectively, with 14 bases between them. The CDR3 sequence is 13 residues long. The CDR3 nucleotides are TGCAGCGTTGGTAGGGGACTCCAAAATGAGCAGTTCTTC. Its translation is CSVGRGLQNEQFF.

The V call is TRBV6-2 or TRBV6-3, the J call TRBJ2-2, with 11 positions matching TRBD2. The CDR3 spans 14 residues. V lost 4 bases and J lost 8; bases outside the gene matches: 3. Germline V gene data show CDR1 as MNHEY and CDR2 as SVGEGT. The CDR3 DNA reads TGTGCCAGCAGTTCTAGCGGGAGGCTGGGGGAGCTGTTTTTT. Amino acids: CASSSSGRLGELFF.

This clone was seen once. The chain joins TRBV30 to TRBJ1-2; D gene ambiguous. This CDR3 is 13 amino acids long. Trimming took 2 bases from V and 8 from J, leaving 15 bases between them. CDR1 GTSNPN and CDR2 SVGIG come from the germline V gene (reference sequence). DNA for the CDR3: TGTGCCTGGAGTCGTGAGTCGGTGATAGGCTACACCTTC. It codes for CAWSRESVIGYTF.

Here the CDR3 DNA reads TGTGCCAGCAGCTTAGGACCCGGCGGGGAGCCCCAGCATTTT. Translated: CASSLGPGGEPQHF. The chain has TRBV11-2 and TRBJ1-5; no firm D call. CDR1 SGHAT and CDR2 FQNNGV come from the germline V gene. This CDR3 is built from 14 residues. The V end was cut by 1 base, the J end by 8 bases, with 12 bases between.

V and J are TRBV6-2 or TRBV6-3 and TRBJ1-1; 7 nucleotides line up with TRBD1. The V gene's germline CDR1 is MNHEY and CDR2 SVGEGT. The trim removed 5 bases at V and 4 bases at J, leaving 10 bases unmatched. The CDR3 loop spans 15 amino acids. CDR3 DNA: TGTGCCAGCAGTGCTCCTTCACAGGGGACCACTGAAGCTTTCTTT. Amino acid sequence: CASSAPSQGTTEAFF.

The chain has TRBV7-2 and TRBJ1-2; a possible D gene is TRBD1 (5 bases). This CDR3 has 13 residues. Trimming took 3 bases from V and 7 from J, leaving 12 bases between them. Germline CDR1 is SGHTA and CDR2 is FQGNSA. This CDR3 reads CASSFGREGGYTF. In nucleotides, the CDR3 is TGTGCCAGCAGCTTCGGCAGGGAGGGTGGCTACACCTTC.

The chain carries TRBV7-2 and TRBJ1-6; 8 nucleotides line up with TRBD1. Germline V lookup: CDR1 SGHTA, CDR2 FQGNSA. V lost 1 base to trimming and J lost 9 bases; unmatched junction nucleotides: 2. The CDR3 covers 14 residues. In nucleotides, the CDR3 is TGTGCCAGCAGCTTAGTGGGACAGGTTTCACCCCTCCACTTT. Residues: CASSLVGQVSPLHF.

The genes are TRBV23-1 and TRBJ2-7, with a possible D match to TRBD1 (5 bases). TRBV23-1 is an ORF, and what it does is uncertain. The CDR3 totals 16 residues. V dropped 3 bases and J dropped 1 base, with 16 bases sitting between them. CDR3: CASSHVPYQGSYEQYF. Written as DNA, the CDR3 is TGCGCCAGCAGTCACGTCCCCTACCAGGGTTCCTACGAGCAGTACTTC.

The V call is TRBV7-6, the J call TRBJ1-1; D gene ambiguous. The V and J ends lost 5 bases and 0 bases respectively, with 10 bases between them. The CDR3 covers 14 residues. Per germline, CDR1 SGHVS and CDR2 FNYEAQ. CDR3 loop: CASSPAGLNTEAFF. The CDR3 nucleotides read TGTGCCAGCAGCCCCGCAGGTCTGAACACTGAAGCTTTCTTT.

The chain joins TRBV19 to TRBJ1-4, with D maybe TRBD1 (6 bases). The CDR3 is made up of 17 amino acids. The germline gives CDR1 LNHDA, CDR2 SQIVND (reference sequence). Trimming cost V 1 base and J 8 bases, with 20 bases left between them. The CDR3 spells CASSIGVGGREEEKLFF. In DNA form, the CDR3 reads TGTGCCAGTAGTATAGGCGTGGGGGGGCGAGAGGAGGAAAAACTGTTTTTT. Drawing the rest from reference TRBV19 and TRBJ1-4, the complete variable domain is DGGITQSPKYLFRKEGQNVTLSCEQNLNHDAMYWYRQDPGQGLRLIYYSQIVNDFQKGDIAEGYSVSREKKESFPLTVTSAQKNPTAFYLCASSIGVGGREEEKLFFGSGTQLSVL.

The J gene is TRBJ2-1, the V gene TRBV7-9; perhaps TRBD1 as D (6 bases). Germline loops: CDR1 SEHNR, CDR2 FQNEAQ (reference sequence). V was pared by 5 bases and J by 6 bases, with 8 bases between. The CDR3 spans 12 residues. The CDR3 DNA reads TGTGCCAGCAGCGGGACATCCAATGAGCAGTTCTTC. Its protein product is CASSGTSNEQFF. The full variable domain, in which reference TRBV7-9 and TRBJ2-1 provide the parts outside the CDR3, is DTGVSQNPRHKITKRGQNVTFRCDPISEHNRLYWYRQTLGQGPEFLTYFQNEAQLEKSRLLSDRFSAERPKGSFSTLEIQRTEQGDSAMYLCASSGTSNEQFFGPGTRLTVL.

The chain carries TRBV7-2 and TRBJ2-1; TRBD2 agrees at 11 bases. This CDR3 has 15 amino acids. From germline, CDR1 is SGHTA and CDR2 FQGNSA. J gave up 7 bases and V 1 base, and 3 bases lay outside the gene matches. In DNA form, the CDR3 reads TGTGCCAGCAGCTTAGTAGCGGGAGGGGTGAATGAGCAGTTCTTC. Its translation is CASSLVAGGVNEQFF.

The chain joins TRBV19 to TRBJ1-5; D gene unclear. V was shortened by 3 bases and J by 0 bases, with 9 bases between the two germline ends. CDR1 LNHDA and CDR2 SQIVND come from the germline V gene (reference sequence). The CDR3 is made up of 15 amino acids. CDR3 region: CASSIPGDSNQPQHF. The CDR3 nucleotides read TGTGCCAGTAGTATCCCCGGGGATAGCAATCAGCCCCAGCATTTT.

The chain is built from TRBV10-3 and TRBJ2-7; D remains unclear. Germline V gene data show CDR1 as ENHRY and CDR2 as SYGVKD. Trimming pared 8 bases from V and 0 bases from J, leaving 8 bases between. The CDR3 runs to 12 residues. In DNA form, the CDR3 reads TGTGCCATCGAGGATCCCTCCTACGAGCAGTACTTC. It codes for CAIEDPSYEQYF.

This rearrangement joins TRBV5-1 to TRBJ2-3; perhaps TRBD1 as D (6 bases). Between the trimmed V and J ends, which lost 2 bases and 0 bases, there was a span of 10 bases. Germline-derived CDR1 and CDR2 are SGHRS and YFSETQ. CDR3 length equals 15 residues. Written as DNA, the CDR3 is TGCGCCAGCAGCTTCCTAGGGGGTAGCACAGATACGCAGTATTTT. It specifies CASSFLGGSTDTQYF.